Each of the 3 T cell receptor beta chains below was sequenced from the same sample in a study of metastatic and nonmetastatic thyroid tumors. TCRdb reprocessed the PCR reads via MiXCR. This table has more than 35,000 clones, 17% appearing once. There were no patients who had received any treatment before thyroid surgery. Material for sequencing was blood. These receptors all stem from a male donor with papillary thyroid cancer or a benign thyroid nodule (not recorded which). Some clones in this sample may be carry-over from other donors' samples.

J is TRBJ1-2 and V is TRBV3-1; possibly TRBD1 for D (5 bases). Germline V gene sequence: CDR1 LGHDT, CDR2 YNNKEL (reference sequence). The V gene lost 2 bases and the J gene lost 8 bases, with 12 bases spanning the gap. The CDR3 runs to 13 residues. CDR3: CASSQTGLGGYTF. The CDR3 region has the DNA TGTGCCAGCAGCCAAACAGGATTAGGAGGCTACACCTTC.

Notes on this clone: One junction end does not reproduce the germline sequence, and a read error may be involved. Additional DNA sequences in this sample encode the identical CDR3. This CDR3 reads CASSPRAVSGNTIYF. The CDR3 bases are TGTGCCAGCAGCCCAAGGGCAGTTTCCGGAAACACCATATACTTT. The genes are TRBV9 and TRBJ1-3; D gene uncertain. CDR1 and CDR2 from the germline V gene are SGDLS and YYNGEE. This CDR3 is 15 amino acids long.

V and J are TRBV20-1 and TRBJ1-6; TRBD1 might be the D (6 bases). With 0 bases removed from V and 14 bases from J, the gap between germline ends came to 11 bases. The CDR3 runs to 12 residues. CDR1 and CDR2 (germline): DFQATT, SNEGSKA (reference sequence). The CDR3 coding sequence is TGCAGTGCTAGAGAAACAACAGGGACCCTCCACTTT. Protein sequence: CSARETTGTLHF.